Listed here are 8 T cell receptor beta chains from one sample, sequenced in a study of tumor-infiltrating lymphocytes in primary liver carcinoma. Researchers drew blood RNA from unsorted whole blood and extracted germline DNA as well. From 400 to 500 ng total RNA, TCR beta cDNA was generated with a primer in the constant region. Libraries covering TCR beta were generated through three nested multiplex PCR rounds (using a slightly modified ARM-PCR). For approximately 11 cycles apiece, the opening two PCR rounds ran with TRBV1-TRBV30 forward primers and a C-beta reverse primer. MiXCR, applied by TCRdb to the multiplex PCR reads, yields one record per CDR3 protein. The repertoire holds about 300,000 distinct CDR3 sequences, with 50% to 70% as singletons. Sequenced input: peripheral blood. The receptor set was obtained from a man aged 35 to 55 with primary liver carcinoma and hepatitis B virus infection.

Note on this clonotype: Since the CDR3 does not end with the conserved phenylalanine or tryptophan, this likely comes from a read error. V and J are TRBV30 and TRBJ1-3, with a tentative D call TRBD1 (5 bases). V was clipped by 5 bases and J by 0 bases, with 17 bases between them. CDR1 GTSNPN and CDR2 SVGIG come from the germline V gene (reference sequence). The CDR3 contains 16 residues. The CDR3 sequence is CAWSSWGTVSGNTIYS. The CDR3 DNA sequence: TGTGCCTGGTCCTCGTGGGGGACGGTCTCTGGAAACACCATATATTCT.

In its sample, this clonotype was seen many times. The chain recombines TRBV5-1 with TRBJ2-7; a weak D match, TRBD2 (7 bases). Trimming cost V 7 bases and J 6 bases, with 17 bases left between them. Germline CDR1 is SGHRS and CDR2 is YFSETQ. The CDR3 sequence is 13 residues long. The CDR3: CASHPRGGGEQYF. The CDR3 DNA reads as TGCGCCAGCCACCCGAGGGGAGGGGGCGAGCAGTACTTC.

On this clonotype: This clone may be a read error of a much larger clone one base away. The chain is built from TRBV10-3 and TRBJ1-2; D is ambiguous. This CDR3 contains 17 residues. Germline CDR1 and CDR2: ENHRY and SYGVKD. The V gene lost 2 bases and the J gene lost 1 base, with 17 bases spanning the gap. The CDR3 loop reads CAISESPDEAINYGYTF. The DNA for the CDR3 is TGTGCCATCAGTGAGAGTCCGGATGAGGCGATTAACTATGGCTACACCTTC.

In regard to this clonotype: A clone one base away is much larger, so this may be a read error. The rearrangement links TRBV5-4 to TRBJ2-7; 7 bases align to TRBD2. CDR1 is SGHNT, CDR2 YYREEE, per germline (reference sequence). The V segment lost 1 base and the J segment 6 bases; nucleotides outside the gene matches: 10. This CDR3 is built from 15 residues. Here the CDR3 reads CASSLTGLVVGEQYF. The DNA of the CDR3 is TGTGCCAGCAGCTTGACAGGACTAGTAGTGGGCGAGCAGTACTTC.

With respect to this clonotype: Germline and junction disagree at one end, which may indicate a read error. The gene calls are TRBV5-4 and TRBJ2-1; perhaps TRBD1 as D (6 bases). The CDR3 consists of 16 residues. Germline CDR1 reads SGHNT; CDR2 reads YYREEE (reference sequence). The CDR3 nucleotides are TGTGGCAGCAGCTCCCTGACGGTGCAGGGGTTCGGTGAGCAGTTCTTC. Residues: CGSSSLTVQGFGEQFF.

In regard to this clonotype: A much larger clone sits a single nucleotide away, making a read error possible. The gene calls are TRBV4-1 and TRBJ2-3; 9 positions match TRBD1. The CDR3 covers 14 residues. The germline CDR1 and CDR2 sequences are MGHRA and YSYEKL. The trim removed 8 bases at V and 3 bases at J, leaving 6 bases unmatched. As DNA, the CDR3 is TGCGCCAGCCAATGGACAGGGGATACAGATACGCAGTATTTT. Translated, it gives CASQWTGDTDTQYF.

The chain carries TRBV19 and TRBJ1-2; TRBD1 aligns across 7 bases. CDR1 and CDR2 from the germline V gene are LNHDA and SQIVND (reference sequence). Trimming removed 3 bases from V and 8 bases from J; junction bases left unmatched: 3. CDR3 length: 12 amino acids. The CDR3 DNA reads TGTGCCAGTAGTATTGTGACAGGGGGCTACACCTTC. Residues: CASSIVTGGYTF.

On this clonotype: This may be a read error, as it is one base from a much larger clone. J is TRBJ2-7 and V is TRBV12-3 or TRBV12-4, with a weak D call TRBD2 (6 bases). Trimming stripped 3 bases from V and 4 bases from J, with 16 bases between. CDR3 length: 15 amino acids. The CDR3 coding sequence is TGTGCCAGCAGTTTTGAAAGTAGCGGAGGATACGAGCAGTACTTC. This gives the protein CASSFESSGGYEQYF.